This T cell receptor (beta chain) was captured in a study of CD8 T cells in ankylosing spondylitis. Study outcomes and limitations: A subset of motif variants has previously been described in the synovial fluid and blood of reactive arthritis. Relatively scarce in peripheral blood, disease-linked clones were CD8+.

Researchers built TCR beta libraries using quantitative 5'-RACE with molecular barcodes. TCRdb reprocessed the 5' RACE reads via MiXCR and lists one record per CDR3 protein. The sample records about 280,000 distinct CDR3 sequences, approximately 20% being singletons. Notes on this clonotype: Its specificity is not known.

CDR1 and CDR2 (germline): SGHAT, FQNNGV. V lost 3 bases, J lost 9 bases, and 12 bases stayed unmatched. The CDR3 covers 17 residues. This clonotype was obtained from a male donor with ankylosing spondylitis or in good health (not recorded which). The chain employs TRBV11-2 and TRBJ1-6; 9 bases align to TRBD1. Source material: blood, either unsorted or a sorted T cell fraction (not recorded which). This CDR3 is CASSFSLQGASLSPLHF. The DNA of the CDR3 is TGTGCCAGCAGCTTTAGTCTACAGGGGGCGTCTCTTTCACCCCTCCACTTT.